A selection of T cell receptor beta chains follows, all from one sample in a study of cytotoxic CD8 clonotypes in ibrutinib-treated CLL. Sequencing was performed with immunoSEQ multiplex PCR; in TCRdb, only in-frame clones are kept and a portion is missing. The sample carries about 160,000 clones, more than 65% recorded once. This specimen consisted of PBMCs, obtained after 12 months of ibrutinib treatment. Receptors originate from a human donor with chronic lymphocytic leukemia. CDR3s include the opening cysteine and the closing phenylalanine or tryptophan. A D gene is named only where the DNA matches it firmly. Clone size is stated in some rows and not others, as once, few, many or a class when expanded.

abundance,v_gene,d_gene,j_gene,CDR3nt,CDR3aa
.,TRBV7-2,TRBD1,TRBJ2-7,TGTGCCAGCAGCCCAAGGGGGACAGGGCCTCTAAACTCCTACGAGCAGTACTTC,CASSPRGTGPLNSYEQYF
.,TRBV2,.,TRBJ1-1,TGTGCCAGTGGGGTTAAGAAGAACACTGAAGCTTTCTTT,CASGVKKNTEAFF
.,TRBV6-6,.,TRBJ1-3,TGTGCCAGCAGTTATGGAGGAAACACCATATATTTT,CASSYGGNTIYF
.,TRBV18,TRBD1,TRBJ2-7,TGTGCCAGCTCAAAGGACAGGGCCTCCTACGAGCAGTACTTC,CASSKDRASYEQYF
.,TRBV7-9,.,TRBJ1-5,TGTGCCAGCAGCTTAGTAGCAGATCAGCCCCAGCATTTT,CASSLVADQPQHF
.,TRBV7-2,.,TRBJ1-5,TGTGCCAGCAGCCGGAGGGACAGCAATCAGCCCCAGCATTTT,CASSRRDSNQPQHF
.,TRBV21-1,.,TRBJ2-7,TGTGCCAGCAGCAATACAGCGCGGTCGGAGAGAAGGTCCTACGAGCAGTACTTC,CASSNTARSERRSYEQYF
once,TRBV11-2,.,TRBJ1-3,TGTGCCAGCAGCTTGGGAAATACAGGGAGGTTTTTCTCTGGAAACACCATATATTTT,CASSLGNTGRFFSGNTIYF
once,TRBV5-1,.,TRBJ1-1,TGCGCCAGCAGCTCAGGAGAGCTTAACACTGAAGCTTTCTTT,CASSSGELNTEAFF
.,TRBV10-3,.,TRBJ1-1,TGTGCCATCAGACGAGGGGCGGACACTGAAGCTTTCTTT,CAIRRGADTEAFF
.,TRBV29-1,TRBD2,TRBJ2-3,TGCAGCGCCCGGACTAGCGGGAGTTCAGATACGCAGTATTTT,CSARTSGSSDTQYF
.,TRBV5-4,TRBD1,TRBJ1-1,TGTGCCAGCAGCGAACCTACAGGGGCCACTGAAGCTTTCTTT,CASSEPTGATEAFF
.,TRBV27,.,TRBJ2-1,TGTGCCAGCAGTTTACTTTTCGGCTTAACCGACCCAGGGAACAATGAGCAGTTCTTC,CASSLLFGLTDPGNNEQFF
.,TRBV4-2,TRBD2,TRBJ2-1,TGTGCCAGCAGCCAAGATGGTAATAGCGGGAGTTTGAATGAGCAGTTCTTC,CASSQDGNSGSLNEQFF
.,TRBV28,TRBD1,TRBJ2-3,TGTGCCAGCAAAACAGGGGGCCTGACAGATACGCAGTATTTT,CASKTGGLTDTQYF
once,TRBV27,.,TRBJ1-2,TGTGCCAGCATCCCGAGGTTGGGGTCTGGCTACACCTTC,CASIPRLGSGYTF
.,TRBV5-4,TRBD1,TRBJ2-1,TGTGCCAGCATACGACAGGGGGCCAATGAGCAGTTCTTC,CASIRQGANEQFF
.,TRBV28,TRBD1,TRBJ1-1,TGTGCCAGCACCCTCGACAGGGGGAACACTGAAGCTTTCTTT,CASTLDRGNTEAFF
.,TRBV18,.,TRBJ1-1,TGTGCCAGCTCCCAAGACGCCCGGGGCACTGAAGCTTTCTTT,CASSQDARGTEAFF
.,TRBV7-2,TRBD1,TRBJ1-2,TGTGCCAGCAGCGGTAAGACCACTACAGGGGTGAATGGCTACACCTTC,CASSGKTTTGVNGYTF
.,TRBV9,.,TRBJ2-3,TGTGCCAGCAGCGTAGCGCCGGGGGATACGCAGTATTTT,CASSVAPGDTQYF
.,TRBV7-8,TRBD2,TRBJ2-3,TGTGCCAGCAGCAGGGGGGGCGGGAGGAGTAGAGATACGCAGTATTTT,CASSRGGGRSRDTQYF
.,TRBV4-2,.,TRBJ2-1,TGTGCCAGCAGCCAAGTATACCAGGCGGGGAGTGAGCAGTTCTTC,CASSQVYQAGSEQFF
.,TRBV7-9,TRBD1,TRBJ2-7,TGTGCCAGCAGTTACAGGGGGCGCGAGCAGTACTTC,CASSYRGREQYF
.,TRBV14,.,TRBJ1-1,TGTGCCAGCAGCGCGAGTGGGTCGCCGCTTTTTGGTGCAGTCTTT,CASSASGSPLFGAVF
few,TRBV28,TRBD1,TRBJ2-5,TGTGCCAGCAACAGGGGTAGTCAAGAGACCCAGTACTTC,CASNRGSQETQYF